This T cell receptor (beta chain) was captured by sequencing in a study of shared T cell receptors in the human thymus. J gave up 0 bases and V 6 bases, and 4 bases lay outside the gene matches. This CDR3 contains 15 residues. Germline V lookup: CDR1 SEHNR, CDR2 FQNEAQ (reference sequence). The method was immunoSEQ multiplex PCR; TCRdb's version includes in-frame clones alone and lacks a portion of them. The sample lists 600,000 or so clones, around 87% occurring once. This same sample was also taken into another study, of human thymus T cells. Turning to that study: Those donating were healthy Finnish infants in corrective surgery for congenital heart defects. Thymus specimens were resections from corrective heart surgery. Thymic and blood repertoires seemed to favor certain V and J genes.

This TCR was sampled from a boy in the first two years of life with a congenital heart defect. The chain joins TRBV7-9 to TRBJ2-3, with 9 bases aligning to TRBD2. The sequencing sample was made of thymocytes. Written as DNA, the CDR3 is TGTGCCAGCAGGCGCGGGAGGGCTAGCACAGATACGCAGTATTTT. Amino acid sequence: CASRRGRASTDTQYF.